This TCR beta chain appears in the sequencing data of a study of T cell responses to AZD1222 COVID-19 vaccine. General study points: Mostly white British, mostly female donors; authors suggested clonal diversity may be underestimated.

Comment on this clone: The antigen is undetermined.

Using immunoSEQ multiplex PCR, the repertoire was profiled, and TCRdb retains in-frame clones only, with some absent. The sample records more than 150,000 clones, 88% being singletons. Trimming took off 4 bases at V and 9 bases at J, with 7 bases between the two ends. The V gene's germline CDR1 is SNHLY and CDR2 FYNNEI. The CDR3 runs 11 residues. Sequenced here: peripheral blood, sampled 28 days after the second AZD1222 dose. V and J are TRBV2 and TRBJ2-1, with D unclear. The TCR comes from an adult who received the AZD1222 COVID-19 vaccine. CDR3 DNA sequence: TGTGCCAGCAGTGTAGGATTTGAGCAGTTCTTC. Protein: CASSVGFEQFF.